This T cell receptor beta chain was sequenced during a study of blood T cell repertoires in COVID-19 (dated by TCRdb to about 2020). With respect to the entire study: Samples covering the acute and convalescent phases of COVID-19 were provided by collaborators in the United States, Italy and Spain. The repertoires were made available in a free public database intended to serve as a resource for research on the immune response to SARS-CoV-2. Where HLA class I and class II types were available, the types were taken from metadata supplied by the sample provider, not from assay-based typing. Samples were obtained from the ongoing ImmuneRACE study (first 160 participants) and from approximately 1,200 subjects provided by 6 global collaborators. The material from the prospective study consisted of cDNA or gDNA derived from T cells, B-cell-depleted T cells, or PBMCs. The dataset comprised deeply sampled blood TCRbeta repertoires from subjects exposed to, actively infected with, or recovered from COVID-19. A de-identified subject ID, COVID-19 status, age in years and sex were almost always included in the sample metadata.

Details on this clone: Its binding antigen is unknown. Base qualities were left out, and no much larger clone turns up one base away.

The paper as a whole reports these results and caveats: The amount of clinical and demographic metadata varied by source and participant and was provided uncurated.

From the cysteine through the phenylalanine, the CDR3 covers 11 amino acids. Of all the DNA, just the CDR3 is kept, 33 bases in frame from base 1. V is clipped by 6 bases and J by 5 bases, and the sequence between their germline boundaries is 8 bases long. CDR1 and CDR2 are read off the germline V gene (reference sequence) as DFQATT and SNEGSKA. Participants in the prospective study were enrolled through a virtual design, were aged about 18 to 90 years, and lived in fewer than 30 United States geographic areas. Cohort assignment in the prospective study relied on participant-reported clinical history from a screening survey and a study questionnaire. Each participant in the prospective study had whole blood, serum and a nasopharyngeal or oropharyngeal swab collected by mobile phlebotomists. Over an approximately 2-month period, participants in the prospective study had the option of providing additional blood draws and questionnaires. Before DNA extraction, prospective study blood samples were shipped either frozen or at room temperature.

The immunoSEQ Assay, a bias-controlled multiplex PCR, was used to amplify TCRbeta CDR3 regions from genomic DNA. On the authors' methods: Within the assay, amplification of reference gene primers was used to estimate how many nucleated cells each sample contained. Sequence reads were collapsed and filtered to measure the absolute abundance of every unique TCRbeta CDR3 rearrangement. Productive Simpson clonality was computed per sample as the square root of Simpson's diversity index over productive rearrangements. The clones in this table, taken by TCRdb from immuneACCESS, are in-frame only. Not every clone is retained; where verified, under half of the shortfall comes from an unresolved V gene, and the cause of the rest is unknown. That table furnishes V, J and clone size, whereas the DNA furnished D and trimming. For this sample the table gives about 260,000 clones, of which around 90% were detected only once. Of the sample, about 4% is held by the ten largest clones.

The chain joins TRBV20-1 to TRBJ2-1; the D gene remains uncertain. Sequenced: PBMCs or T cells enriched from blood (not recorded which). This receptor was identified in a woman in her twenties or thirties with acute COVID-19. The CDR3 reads CSAPNNNEQFF. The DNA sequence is TGCAGTGCCCCTAATAACAATGAGCAGTTCTTC.